This T cell receptor beta chain was observed in a study of blood T cell repertoires in COVID-19. Study-wide context: COVID-19 samples collected from the United States, Italy and Spain covered acute and convalescent phases. Sources were T cells, B-cell-depleted T cells, or PBMCs; the material itself was cDNA or gDNA.

Per the study methods: Amplification of reference gene primers was used by the study to estimate nucleated cell counts. Using immunoSEQ multiplex PCR, the repertoire was profiled, and TCRdb retains in-frame clones only, with some absent. The V and J calls and clone size were taken over from that table, and D and trimming were inferred from the DNA. The sample gives approximately 40,000 clones, 70% to 90% of which show up once; roughly 4.5% is in the top ten. Losses at the gene ends were 10 bases for V and 3 bases for J; bases not matched to a gene: 18. The length of the CDR3 is 16 residues. Germline lookup yields CDR1 SGHNT and CDR2 YYREEE (reference sequence). Seattle-derived patients entered the study during active infection and were followed longitudinally.

The sample comprised peripheral blood. This clonotype originated in a man aged 55-75 years with COVID-19, enrolled during active disease. This rearrangement joins TRBV5-4 to TRBJ1-1; 7 nucleotides line up with TRBD1. The CDR3 loop reads CAGFRGGLRRDTEAFF. The CDR3 nucleotides are TGTGCCGGATTTCGAGGGGGCCTTAGGAGGGACACTGAAGCTTTCTTT.